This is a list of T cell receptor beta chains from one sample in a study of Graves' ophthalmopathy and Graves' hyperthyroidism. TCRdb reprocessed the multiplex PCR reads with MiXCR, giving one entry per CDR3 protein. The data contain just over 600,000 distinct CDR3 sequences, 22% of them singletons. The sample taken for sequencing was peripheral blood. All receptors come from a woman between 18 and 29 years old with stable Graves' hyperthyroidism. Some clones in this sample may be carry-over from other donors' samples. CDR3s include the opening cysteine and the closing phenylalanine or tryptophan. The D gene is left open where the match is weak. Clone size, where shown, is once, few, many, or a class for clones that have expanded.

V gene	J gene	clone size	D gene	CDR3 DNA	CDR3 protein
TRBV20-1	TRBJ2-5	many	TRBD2	TGCAGTGCCCCACCGAAGCGGGGGACCTCCCAAGAGACCCAGTACTTC	CSAPPKRGTSQETQYF
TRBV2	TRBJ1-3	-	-	TGTGCCAGCACCCCCCCCCAGGGGTTAGCGAACACCATATATTTT	CASTPPQGLANTIYF
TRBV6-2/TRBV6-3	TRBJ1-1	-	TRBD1	TGTGCCAGCAGCGACAGGGTGTGGAACACTGAAGCTTTCTTT	CASSDRVWNTEAFF
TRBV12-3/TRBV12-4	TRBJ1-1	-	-	TGTGCCAGCAGTTGGGCACAGGCGGGGAACACTGAAGCTTTCTTT	CASSWAQAGNTEAFF
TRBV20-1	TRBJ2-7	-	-	TGCAGTGCTAGGGAGGCCGGAACTAGTGCGTACGAGCAGTACTTC	CSAREAGTSAYEQYF
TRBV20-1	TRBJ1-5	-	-	TGCAGTGCCCGTCGACAGAACCAAGGGCCCCAGCATTTT	CSARRQNQGPQHF
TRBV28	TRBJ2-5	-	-	TGTGCCAGCAGTTTTGGGGGTCAAGCGGGCCAAGAGACCCAGTACTTC	CASSFGGQAGQETQYF
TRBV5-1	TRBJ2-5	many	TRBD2	TGCGCCAGCAGCTTCCTCGGGACTACCCAAGAGACCCAGTACTTC	CASSFLGTTQETQYF
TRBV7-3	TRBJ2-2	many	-	TGTGCCAGCAGCTACACTTCCAACACCGGGGAGCTGTTTTTT	CASSYTSNTGELFF
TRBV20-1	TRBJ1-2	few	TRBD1	TGCAGTGCTGGAGATTCACAGGGGGCCGGGCGGGGCTACACCTTC	CSAGDSQGAGRGYTF
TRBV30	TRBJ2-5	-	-	TGTGCCTGGAGTAGATTGGCCCCGGGGGAGACCCAGTACTTC	CAWSRLAPGETQYF
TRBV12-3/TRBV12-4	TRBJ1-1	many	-	TGTGCCAGCAGTCCCGGTGGGGGTTCGGAAGCTTTCTTT	CASSPGGGSEAFF
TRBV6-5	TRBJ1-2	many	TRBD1	TGTGCCAGCAGTTACACACAGGGGTTAGGCTACACCTTC	CASSYTQGLGYTF
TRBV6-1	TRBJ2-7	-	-	TGTGCCAGCAGTGAAGTGGAGGGGACGTACGAGCAGTACTTC	CASSEVEGTYEQYF
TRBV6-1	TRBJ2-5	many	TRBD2	TGTGCCAGCAGGGACCCGACTAGCGGGAAAGAGACCCAGTACTTC	CASRDPTSGKETQYF
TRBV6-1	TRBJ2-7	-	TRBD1	TGTGCCAGCAGTGATCAGGGACAGCTCACCTACGAGCAGTACTTC	CASSDQGQLTYEQYF
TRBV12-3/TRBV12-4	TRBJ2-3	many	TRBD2	TGTGCCAGCAGGGGACTAGCGGGTGAACAAAGCACAGATACGCAGTATTTT	CASRGLAGEQSTDTQYF
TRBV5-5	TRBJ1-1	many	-	TGTGCCAGCAGCGGAAGGGACGGACGGAACACTGAAGCTTTCTTT	CASSGRDGRNTEAFF
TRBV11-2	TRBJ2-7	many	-	TGTGCCAGCAGCTATCTTCCCTACGAGCAGTACTTC	CASSYLPYEQYF
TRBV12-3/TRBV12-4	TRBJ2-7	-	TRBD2	TGTGCCAGCAGTAACACTAGCGGGGGTAGCTACGAGCAGTACTTC	CASSNTSGGSYEQYF
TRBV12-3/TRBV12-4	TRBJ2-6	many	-	TGTGCCAGCAGTTACCGAATTGGGGCCAACGTCCTGACTTTC	CASSYRIGANVLTF
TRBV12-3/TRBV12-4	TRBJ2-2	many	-	TGTGCCAGCAAGGTGGGGAACACCGGGGAGCTGTTTTTT	CASKVGNTGELFF
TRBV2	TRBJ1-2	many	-	TGTGCCAGCAGTGAAGCGACGGGCCTGGGAGGCTACACCTTC	CASSEATGLGGYTF
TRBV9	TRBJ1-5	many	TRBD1	TGTGCCAGCAGCGTAGGACAGGGTCTCGATCAGCCCCAGCATTTT	CASSVGQGLDQPQHF
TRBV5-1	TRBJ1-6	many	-	TGCGCCAGCAGAAGGCAGGGTGACGATAATTCACCCCTCCACTTT	CASRRQGDDNSPLHF
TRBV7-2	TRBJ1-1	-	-	TGTGCCAGCAGCCGGGTTTGGATAAGCACTGAAGCTTTCTTT	CASSRVWISTEAFF
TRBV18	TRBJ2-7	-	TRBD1	TGTGCCAGCTCACCTCCGCCAGGGACAGGGGGCTCCTACGAGCAGTACTTC	CASSPPPGTGGSYEQYF
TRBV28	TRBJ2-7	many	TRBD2	TGTGCCAGCAGTTTAGCGGGAGTTGATAGCTACGAGCAGTACTTC	CASSLAGVDSYEQYF
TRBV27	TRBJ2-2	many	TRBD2	TGTGCCAGCAGTTTAAGGCCCCGGCTAGCGGGAGGAGTCGGGGAGCTGTTTTTT	CASSLRPRLAGGVGELFF
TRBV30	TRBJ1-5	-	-	TGTGCCTGGAGTGTCCGCCGAACGGGCGGCAATCAGCCCCAGCATTTT	CAWSVRRTGGNQPQHF
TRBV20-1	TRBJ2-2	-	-	TGCAGTGCTAGAGCCCTAGGGTCCGGGGAGCTGTTTTTT	CSARALGSGELFF
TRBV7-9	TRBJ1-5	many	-	TGTGCCAGCAGCCGAGGGGACAATCAGCCCCAGCATTTT	CASSRGDNQPQHF
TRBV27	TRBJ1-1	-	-	TGTGCCAGCAGTTTAAATCGTGCTTTTGAAGCTTTCTTT	CASSLNRAFEAFF
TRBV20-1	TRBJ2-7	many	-	TGCAGTGCTGTCGGACAGTACGAGCAGTACTTC	CSAVGQYEQYF
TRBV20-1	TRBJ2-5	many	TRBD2	TGCAGTGCTACCCAGGGAGGGTTCGAAGAGACCCAGTACTTC	CSATQGGFEETQYF
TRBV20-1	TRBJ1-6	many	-	TGCAGTGCTAGAGTACCAGGACAAAATAATTCACCCCTCCACTTT	CSARVPGQNNSPLHF
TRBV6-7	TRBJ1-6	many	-	TGTGCCAGCAGTTGTTACACCGGGACGGAAAATGTCACCCTCCACTTT	CASSCYTGTENVTLHF
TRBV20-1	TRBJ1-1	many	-	TGCAGTTTTCCACTGGACAGCCCTGAAGCTTTCTTT	CSFPLDSPEAFF
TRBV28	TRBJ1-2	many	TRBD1	TGTGCCAGCAGTACAATTCGGACAGGGGGCGCATCCAACTATGGCTACACCTTC	CASSTIRTGGASNYGYTF
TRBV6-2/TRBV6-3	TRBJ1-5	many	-	TGTGCCAGCAGTTACTCGACTTCACAGGGTTGGAGCAATCAGCCCCAGCATTTT	CASSYSTSQGWSNQPQHF
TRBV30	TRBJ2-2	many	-	TGTGCCTGGAGTAAAAGGACACTAGACGGGGAGCTGTTTTTT	CAWSKRTLDGELFF
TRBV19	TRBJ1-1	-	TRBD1	TGTGCCAGTACCCAGGGGGCTACAACGAACACTGAAGCTTTCTTT	CASTQGATTNTEAFF
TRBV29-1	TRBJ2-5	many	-	TGCAGCGTTGCGCAGGGGAGGGCGGGGGAGACCCAGTACTTC	CSVAQGRAGETQYF
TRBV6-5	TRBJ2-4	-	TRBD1	TGTGCCAGCAGTTATCGGACAGGGGGCATGGGCAAAAACATTCAGTACTTC	CASSYRTGGMGKNIQYF
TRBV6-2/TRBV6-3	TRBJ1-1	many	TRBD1	TGTGCCAGCAGTTATGAGACAGGGGGCGTGGACACTGAAGCTTTCTTT	CASSYETGGVDTEAFF
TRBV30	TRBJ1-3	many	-	TGTGCCTGGAGCTGGTACTCTGGAAACACCATATATTTT	CAWSWYSGNTIYF
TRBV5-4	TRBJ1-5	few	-	TGTGCCAGCAGCAGAGGGGGGGATAGCAATCAGCCCCAGCATTTT	CASSRGGDSNQPQHF
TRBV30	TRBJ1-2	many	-	TGTGCCTGGAGTGTAAACTATGGCTACACCTTC	CAWSVNYGYTF
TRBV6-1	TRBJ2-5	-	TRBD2	TGTGCCAGCAGACTTCTTCTAGCGGGAGGGTACGGAGAGACCCAGTACTTC	CASRLLLAGGYGETQYF
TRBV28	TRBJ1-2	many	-	TGTGCCAGCAGTTTCCCCGACGCCGGAGATGGCTACACCTTC	CASSFPDAGDGYTF
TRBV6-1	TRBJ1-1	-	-	TGTGCCAGCACCTCAGAACCTTTCTTT	CASTSEPFF
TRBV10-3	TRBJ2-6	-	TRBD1	TGTGCCATCAGTGATCTCCGGGACAGGGGGCTTGGGGCCAACGTCCTGACTTTC	CAISDLRDRGLGANVLTF
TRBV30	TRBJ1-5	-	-	TGTGCCTGGAGTGTACGGGGAGGGAGTCAGCCCCAGCATTTT	CAWSVRGGSQPQHF
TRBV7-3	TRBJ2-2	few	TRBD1	TGTGCCAGCAGCTTAACCCCAGGGACAGGGTCGAACACCGGGGAGCTGTTTTTT	CASSLTPGTGSNTGELFF